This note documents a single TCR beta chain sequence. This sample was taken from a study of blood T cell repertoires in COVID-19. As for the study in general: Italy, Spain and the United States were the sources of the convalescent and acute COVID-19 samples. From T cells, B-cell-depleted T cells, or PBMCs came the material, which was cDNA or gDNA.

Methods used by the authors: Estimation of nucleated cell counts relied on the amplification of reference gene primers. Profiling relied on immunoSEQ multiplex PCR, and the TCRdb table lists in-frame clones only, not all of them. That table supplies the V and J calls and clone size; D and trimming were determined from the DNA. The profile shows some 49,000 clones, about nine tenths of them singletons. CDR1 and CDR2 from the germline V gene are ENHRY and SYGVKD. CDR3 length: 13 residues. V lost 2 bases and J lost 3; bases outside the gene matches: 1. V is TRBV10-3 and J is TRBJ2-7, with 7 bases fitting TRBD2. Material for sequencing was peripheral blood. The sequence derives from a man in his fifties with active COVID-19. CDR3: CAISETGGYEQYF. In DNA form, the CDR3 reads TGTGCCATCAGTGAGACGGGGGGCTACGAGCAGTACTTC.